A single sample gave rise to the 29 T cell receptor beta chains below, sequenced in a study of tumor-infiltrating lymphocytes in primary liver carcinoma (dated by TCRdb to the late 2010s). For sequencing, an Illumina HiSeq 2500 was employed. TCRbeta-specific cDNA was reverse-transcribed from 500 ng total RNA using a constant-region primer and ProtoScript II reverse transcriptase. Three nested multiplex PCR rounds, following a slightly modified ARM-PCR procedure, were used to build the TCRbeta libraries. Each of the first two PCR rounds ran for around 11 cycles using multiplex TRBV1-TRBV30 forward primers together with a Cbeta reverse primer. Using fastp trimming at Q25 and MiXCR clonotype assembly, TCRdb reanalyzed the public sequencing data and kept in-frame beta chains. Rows are unified per CDR3 protein, each entry keeping the most common DNA and genes. Present in this sample are around 120,000 distinct CDR3 sequences, 50% to 65% of which were seen just once. Jointly, the top ten make up approximately 10% of the sample.

Total RNA and DNA were co-extracted from around 20-30 mg of bulk tissue with the AllPrep DNA/RNA mini kit, without cell sorting. The sequenced sample consisted of liver tumor tissue from sampling region 1. What this sample's cell subset or site label stands for: tumor region T1, superior pole. The receptors stem from a woman aged 55-69 years with primary liver carcinoma and hepatitis B virus infection.

This clonotype was seen at least ten times. The rearrangement links TRBV12-3 or TRBV12-4 to TRBJ2-3; perhaps TRBD2 as D (5 bases). Trimming cost V 5 bases and J 4 bases, with 19 bases left between them. There are 16 residues in the CDR3. The CDR3 coding sequence is TGTGCCAGCAGTCACCTCAGGAGCGTGGAGGCAGATACGCAGTATTTT. Translated: CASSHLRSVEADTQYF.

V is TRBV5-1 and J is TRBJ1-3; D not resolved. Between the trimmed V and J ends, which lost 2 bases and 3 bases, there was a span of 15 bases. CDR1 SGHRS and CDR2 YFSETQ come from the germline V gene. The length of the CDR3 is 16 residues. The CDR3 DNA reads as TGCGCCAGCAGCTTACGGGGTGGACTCTATGGAAACACCATATATTTT. Protein: CASSLRGGLYGNTIYF.

This clonotype was seen at least ten times. Here the CDR3 DNA reads TGTGCCAGCAGAGAACAGGGGGCGCGGGGTAATTCACCCCTCCACTTT. It encodes CASREQGARGNSPLHF. The chain links TRBV6-5 to TRBJ1-6; TRBD1 agrees at 9 bases. The CDR3 covers 16 residues. The ends lost 6 bases at V and 6 bases at J; junction bases unmatched: 9. Per the germline V gene, CDR1 is MNHEY and CDR2 is SVGAGI.

This clonotype was seen only a few times. The chain uses TRBV30 and TRBJ2-6; D tentatively fits TRBD1 or TRBD2 (5 bases each). The CDR3 length is 15 residues. Trimming took off 4 bases at V and 0 bases at J, with 10 bases between the two ends. Germline CDR1 and CDR2: GTSNPN and SVGIG (reference sequence). The CDR3 DNA reads as TGTGCCTGGATCGAGGGGAACTCTGGGGCCAACGTCCTGACTTTC. Residues: CAWIEGNSGANVLTF.

Points on this clonotype: This CDR3 fails to terminate in the conserved phenylalanine or tryptophan, so it likely reflects a read error. Because the CDR3's place on the DNA is in doubt, the DNA is left out and the CDR3 is given as listed by TCRdb. V usage is TRBV21-1 and J usage is TRBJ2-4. TRBV21-1 is marked as a pseudogene. The CDR3 sequence runs 15 residues, both termini included. The CDR3 reads CASSKPVLAKNIQYL.

In the case of this clonotype: One end of the junction is discordant with germline, which a read error may explain. Here the CDR3 DNA reads TGTGCCAGCAGCCAGTCCCGGAGGGAGGCTACCTACGAACAGAACTTC. It codes for CASSQSRREATYEQNF. The chain uses TRBV4-2 and TRBJ2-7; the D gene is possibly TRBD2 (6 bases). This CDR3 is 16 amino acids long. From germline, CDR1 is LGHNA and CDR2 YNFKEQ.

Notes on this clonotype: Compared with germline, one end of the junction differs, possibly owing to a read error. V gene TRBV11-2 combines with J gene TRBJ1-1; D is possibly TRBD1 (6 bases). This CDR3 comprises 16 residues. Germline loops: CDR1 SGHAT, CDR2 FQNNGV. CDR3 sequence (DNA): TGTACCAGCAGCCGTAACGGACAGCTCACGAACACTGAAGCTTTCTTT. Its translation is CTSSRNGQLTNTEAFF. The full variable domain, rest sourced from reference TRBV11-2 and TRBJ1-1, is EAGVAQSPRYKIIEKRQSVAFWCNPISGHATLYWYQQILGQGPKLLIQFQNNGVVDDSQLPKDRFSAERLKGVDSTLKIQPAKLEDSAVYLCTSSRNGQLTNTEAFFGQGTRLTVV.

There are many counts of this clonotype. The rearrangement links TRBV6-5 to TRBJ2-1; TRBD2 aligns across 7 bases. Germline CDR1 and CDR2: MNHEY and SVGAGI. The length of the CDR3 is 15 residues. V gave up 7 bases and J gave up 2 bases; unmatched junction bases: 8. The CDR3 region is CASIPTSQTYNEQFF. The CDR3, as DNA: TGTGCCAGCATTCCGACTAGCCAAACCTACAATGAGCAGTTCTTC.

Worth noting for this clonotype: A much more abundant neighbour one base away suggests this may be a read error. V gene TRBV29-1 combines with J gene TRBJ1-1; possible D gene TRBD1, 5 bases. There are 11 residues in the CDR3. In germline, CDR1 is SQVTM, CDR2 ANQGSEA. CDR3 nucleotides: TGCAGCATTGAAGGCAGGGAAGTAGCTTTCTTT. Protein: CSIEGREVAFF. The variable domain in full, with the rest retrieved from reference TRBV29-1 and TRBJ1-1, is SAVISQKPSRDICQRGTSLTIQCQVDSQVTMMFWYRQQPGQSLTLIATANQGSEATYESGFVIDKFPISRPNLTFSTLTVSNMSPEDSSIYLCSIEGREVAFFGQGTRLTVV.

This clonotype was counted at least ten times. The chain links TRBV29-1 to TRBJ2-1, with TRBD2 matching 10 bases. The trim removed 4 bases at V and 4 bases at J, leaving 10 bases unmatched. The CDR3 is made up of 16 amino acids. Germline assignment: CDR1 SQVTM and CDR2 ANQGSEA. The CDR3 sequence is CSVVGTPAGGYNEQFF. The CDR3 DNA follows: TGCAGCGTTGTGGGGACCCCAGCGGGAGGGTACAATGAGCAGTTCTTC.

To note about this clonotype: A read error may be the cause here, since a much bigger clone is one base away. The CDR3 loop reads CTSSPGGGAGDIQYF. CDR3 nucleotide sequence: TGCACCAGCAGCCCCGGAGGGGGGGCGGGGGACATTCAGTACTTC. The chain carries TRBV5-1 and TRBJ2-4, with D possibly being TRBD2 (7 bases). CDR1 and CDR2 from the germline V gene are SGHRS and YFSETQ. CDR3 length: 15 residues.

The chain has TRBV6-1 and TRBJ2-1; 7 nucleotides match TRBD1. V lost 10 bases and J lost 0; bases outside the gene matches: 12. The CDR3 length is 16 residues. Germline values: CDR1 MNHNS, CDR2 SASEGT. The CDR3 region has the DNA TGTGCCAACAGGGGTCAGGGTAGTAGCTCCTACAATGAGCAGTTCTTC. Protein product: CANRGQGSSSYNEQFF.

As for this clonotype: Mismatch with germline at one junction end may stem from a read error. The CDR3 sequence: CSVEETGKDEKLVF. CDR3 bases: TGCAGCGTTGAAGAGACAGGGAAGGATGAAAAACTGGTTTTT. J is TRBJ1-4 and V is TRBV29-1, with TRBD1 identical over 7 bases. Per germline, CDR1 SQVTM and CDR2 ANQGSEA. This CDR3 region has 14 residues.

This clonotype was seen at least ten times. The V and J genes are TRBV14 and TRBJ2-6, with a possible D match to TRBD1 (6 bases). There are 20 residues in the CDR3. V lost 2 bases, J lost 1 base, and 21 bases lay in between. Germline CDR1 reads SGHDN; CDR2 reads FVKESK. The CDR3 coding sequence is TGTGCCAGCAGCCAACGGGAAATCCGACAGGACCTATCTGGGGCCAACGTCCTGACTTTC. This encodes CASSQREIRQDLSGANVLTF.

This clonotype was seen many times. The chain joins TRBV12-3 or TRBV12-4 to TRBJ2-5; D is unresolved. There are 15 residues in the CDR3. Trimming took 2 bases from V and 2 from J, leaving 12 bases between them. This CDR3 reads CASSLNWSTQETQYF. As DNA, the CDR3 is TGTGCCAGCAGTTTAAACTGGTCGACTCAAGAGACCCAGTACTTC.

This clonotype appeared a single time. The gene calls are TRBV14 and TRBJ2-5; D is perhaps TRBD2 (5 bases). V lost 0 bases to trimming and J lost 12 bases, with 20 bases between them. The CDR3 is made up of 15 amino acids. Germline loops: CDR1 SGHDN, CDR2 FVKESK. In DNA, the CDR3 is TGTGCCAGCAGCCAAGATCTAGCCATTCAAGAGATCGAGTACTTC. Translating gives CASSQDLAIQEIEYF.

The CDR3 coding sequence is TGTGCCAACAGAGGGGCCGGGTACAATGAGCAGTTCTTC. It encodes CANRGAGYNEQFF. V usage is TRBV11-3 and J usage is TRBJ2-1; D is possibly TRBD1 or TRBD2 (5 bases each). The CDR3 has 13 residues. V was trimmed by 10 bases and J by 4 bases, leaving 14 bases between them. From germline, CDR1 is SGHNT and CDR2 YENEEA. Full variable domain (outside the CDR3, taken from reference TRBV11-3 and TRBJ2-1): EAGVVQSPRYKIIEKKQPVAFWCNPISGHNTLYWYLQNLGQGPELLIRYENEEAVDDSQLPKDRFSAERLKGVDSTLKIQPAELGDSAVYLCANRGAGYNEQFFGPGTRLTVL.

A word on this clonotype: This could be a read error, since a much larger clone is one nucleotide away. The J gene is TRBJ2-7, the V gene TRBV12-3 or TRBV12-4; D perhaps matches TRBD2 (5 bases). V was shortened by 6 bases and J by 7 bases, with 13 bases between the two germline ends. This CDR3 is built from 12 residues. CDR3 region: CASSTDSWEQYF. The CDR3 DNA follows: TGTGCCAGCAGCACGGACTCATGGGAGCAGTACTTC.

A note on this clonotype: At one end the junction does not follow the germline gene, possibly because of a read error. This chain links TRBV11-2 with TRBJ2-5, with unresolved D. CDR1 and CDR2 (germline): SGHAT, FQNNGV. This CDR3 is 12 amino acids long. The CDR3 DNA reads as TGTGCCAGCAGCCCCGAGGCGGAGACCCGGTACTTC. It codes for CASSPEAETRYF.

About this clonotype itself: It may be a read error: a sequence one base away is much more abundant. This CDR3 reads CASKLTSEAGELFF. Written as DNA, the CDR3 is TGTGCCAGCAAACTGACTAGCGAGGCCGGGGAGCTGTTTTTT. The chain recombines TRBV6-5 with TRBJ2-2; 8 bases line up with TRBD2. This CDR3 has 14 residues. Germline CDR1 is MNHEY and CDR2 is SVGAGI. The V gene end was trimmed by 7 bases and the J gene end by 6 bases; junction bases not matched to a gene: 7.

Concerning this clonotype: A read error is possible here, since a much larger clone lies one base away. The V call is TRBV4-2, the J call TRBJ1-2; D call uncertain. Trimming removed 0 bases at V and 0 bases at J, with 5 bases between. The CDR3 contains 14 residues. Germline CDR1 reads LGHNA; CDR2 reads YNFKEQ. CDR3 DNA: TGTGCCAGCAGCCAAGAGGGAGCTAACTATGGCTACACCTTC. Translating it yields CASSQEGANYGYTF.

A remark on this clonotype: One end of the junction fails to match germline, which may point to a read error. This chain joins TRBV11-2 and TRBJ2-7; no definite D call. CDR1 and CDR2 (germline): SGHAT, FQNNGV. This CDR3 is 11 amino acids long. CDR3 sequence: CDSTVGYVQYF. Written as DNA, the CDR3 is TGTGACAGCACCGTCGGCTACGTGCAGTACTTC.

This clonotype was observed at least ten times. The V and J genes are TRBV7-8 and TRBJ1-2; weak D call: TRBD1 (6 bases). Germline values: CDR1 SGHVS, CDR2 FQNEAQ. The CDR3 consists of 14 residues. Between the trimmed V and J ends, which lost 1 base and 8 bases, there was a span of 14 bases. CDR3 protein: CASSLGRDMGGYTF. CDR3 DNA sequence: TGTGCCAGCAGCTTAGGGCGGGACATGGGGGGCTACACCTTC.

Turning to this clonotype: The CDR3 ends on some other residue instead of the conserved phenylalanine or tryptophan, so this is likely a read error. The V call is TRBV11-2, the J call TRBJ2-3; weak D call: TRBD2 (6 bases). This CDR3 has 14 amino acids. Per germline, CDR1 SGHAT and CDR2 FQNNGV. V lost 6 bases to trimming and J lost 4 bases, with 14 bases between them. The DNA for the CDR3 is TGTGCCAGCAGTTGGAGGGCCCAGGCAGATACGCAGTATCTT. Translating it yields CASSWRAQADTQYL.

A note on this clonotype: Sequence at one end of the junction differs from germline and may be a read error. The gene calls are TRBV11-2 and TRBJ2-7; D is unresolved. The CDR3 sequence is 15 residues long. Germline V CDR1 and CDR2: SGHAT, FQNNGV. The DNA of the CDR3 is TGTGCCAGCAGCACCCAGAGGTTTAGCTCCAACGAGCAGTACTTC. The encoded protein is CASSTQRFSSNEQYF.

On this clonotype itself: Lacking the conserved final phenylalanine or tryptophan, this CDR3 likely reflects a read error. The rearrangement joins TRBV11-3 to TRBJ2-1; 10 bases fit TRBD2. With V trimmed by 3 bases and J by 5 bases, 7 bases remained unmatched. This CDR3 spans 16 amino acids. The germline gives CDR1 SGHNT, CDR2 YENEEA. CDR3 amino acids: CASSFRLAGVNNEQFV. DNA of the CDR3: TGTGCCAGCAGCTTCCGGCTAGCGGGAGTCAACAATGAGCAGTTCGTC.

A few counts support this clonotype. Since a much larger clone is just one base distant, this may be a read error. Without the conserved terminal phenylalanine or tryptophan, this CDR3 likely stems from a read error. The chain has TRBV12-3 or TRBV12-4 and TRBJ1-1; D perhaps matches TRBD1 (6 bases). CDR3 length: 13 residues. V lost 7 bases to trimming and J lost 0 bases, with 9 bases between them. CDR3 amino acids: CASNPGVNTEAFL. The DNA for the CDR3 is TGTGCCAGCAACCCAGGGGTGAACACTGAAGCTTTCTTA.

Points on this clonotype: The junction shows a germline mismatch at one end, possibly a read error. This chain connects TRBV11-2 to TRBJ2-7; 10 nucleotides align to TRBD2. The CDR3 covers 20 residues. Germline CDR1 reads SGHAT; CDR2 reads FQNNGV. The CDR3 nucleotides read TGTGCCAGTAGCTTAAACACGCGGGGACTAGCGCGAGGGTGGACTTACGAGCAGTACTTC. Translated, it gives CASSLNTRGLARGWTYEQYF.

V gene TRBV6-6 combines with J gene TRBJ2-3, with 11 positions matching TRBD2. CDR1 MNHNY and CDR2 SVGAGI come from the germline V gene (reference sequence). The CDR3 spans 17 residues. Trimming cost V 6 bases and J 0 bases; bases outside gene matches: 8. CDR3 sequence: CASSLTGTSGSTDTQYF. DNA for the CDR3: TGTGCCAGCAGCCTCACCGGGACTAGCGGTAGCACAGATACGCAGTATTTT.